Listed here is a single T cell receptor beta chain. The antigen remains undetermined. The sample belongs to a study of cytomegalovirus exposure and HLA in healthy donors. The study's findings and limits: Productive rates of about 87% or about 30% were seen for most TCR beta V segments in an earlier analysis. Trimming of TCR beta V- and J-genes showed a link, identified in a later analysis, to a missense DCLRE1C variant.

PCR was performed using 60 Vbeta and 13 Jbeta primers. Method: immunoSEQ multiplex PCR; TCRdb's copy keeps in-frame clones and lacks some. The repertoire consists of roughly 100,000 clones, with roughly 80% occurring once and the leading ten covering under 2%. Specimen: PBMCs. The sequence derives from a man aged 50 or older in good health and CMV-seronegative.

In DNA form, the CDR3 reads TGTGCCAGCAGTGCCAGGATGAACCGAGAGGGTGAGCAGTTCTTC. Protein: CASSARMNREGEQFF. This chain links TRBV2 with TRBJ2-1, with D maybe TRBD2 (5 bases). The CDR3 is 15 residues long. V was pared by 4 bases and J by 9 bases, with 19 bases between. Per germline, CDR1 SNHLY and CDR2 FYNNEI.